Listed here are 32 T cell receptor beta chains from one sample, sequenced in a study of regulatory T cells in long-lasting Graves disease. For TCR beta, libraries came from iRepertoire HTBI primers and Arm-PCR of CDR3 regions. One entry per CDR3 protein, called by TCRdb with MiXCR from the multiplex PCR reads. The sample holds about 440,000 distinct CDR3 sequences; less than 20% are singletons and the top ten take 20% to 25%. Time point noted: newly diagnosed GD, antithyroid drugs for less than 3 months. PBMC-extracted RNA yielded the TCR library. These data were likewise used in another study, on T cells in Graves' hyperthyroidism and ophthalmopathy.

The sample consisted of peripheral blood mononuclear cells (PBMCs), taken at new diagnosis, from a patient treated with antithyroid drugs. These TCRs come from a woman aged 18-30 years with Graves disease.

This clonotype was observed many times. The CDR3 nucleotides are TGTGCCAGCAGCCCCACGGCGGGAAGGTTCGGCAATGAGCAGTTCTTC. This gives the protein CASSPTAGRFGNEQFF. The chain has TRBV11-2 and TRBJ2-1; D may be TRBD2 (6 bases). This CDR3 is 16 amino acids long. Per the germline V gene, CDR1 is SGHAT and CDR2 is FQNNGV. V lost 5 bases and J lost 6, with 20 bases in between.

In this sample, this clonotype turned up many times. The gene calls are TRBV6-2 or TRBV6-3 and TRBJ1-1; TRBD1 agrees at 7 bases. Germline V gives CDR1 MNHEY, CDR2 SVGEGT. V lost 5 bases and J lost 12; bases outside the gene matches: 12. The CDR3 has 13 residues. CDR3 DNA: TGTGCCAGCAGTAAAAACAGGGGCTTGGGCTCTTTCTTT. Translating it yields CASSKNRGLGSFF.

This clonotype was picked up many times. The rearrangement uses TRBV24-1 and TRBJ2-1; D is tentatively TRBD1 or TRBD2 (5 bases each). The CDR3 spans 14 residues. CDR1 is KGHDR, CDR2 SFDVKD, per germline. The ends were cut back, 1 base at V and 7 bases at J, with 10 bases in the middle. CDR3 DNA sequence: TGTGCCACCAGTGATTTTCTTGGGGGAAATGAGCAGTTCTTC. Translating gives CATSDFLGGNEQFF.

This clonotype was seen more than once but under ten times. The chain has TRBV7-3 and TRBJ2-6; 8 bases line up with TRBD1. This CDR3 has 18 amino acids. Germline V gene data show CDR1 as SGHTA and CDR2 as FQGTGA. Trimming took 5 bases from V and 0 from J; bases not matched to a gene: 9. The CDR3 DNA follows: TGTGCCAGCAGCCTGCTGGGACAGGTGGGCTCTGGGGCCAACGTCCTGACTTTC. It is translated as CASSLLGQVGSGANVLTF.

The chain joins TRBV5-1 to TRBJ2-7; 7 nucleotides agree with TRBD2. This CDR3 contains 14 residues. V lost 4 bases, J lost 2 bases, and 6 bases stayed unmatched. Germline V CDR1 and CDR2: SGHRS, YFSETQ. CDR3 DNA: TGCGCCAGCAGCCTCCCGACTAGCACCTACGAGCAGTACTTC. Protein sequence: CASSLPTSTYEQYF.

This clonotype was counted only a few times. This chain uses TRBV3-1 with TRBJ1-5; 8 bases align to TRBD1. The J segment lost 3 bases and the V segment lost 1 base, leaving 2 bases of the junction unmatched. The CDR3 is made up of 15 amino acids. The germline gives CDR1 LGHDT, CDR2 YNNKEL (reference sequence). DNA of the CDR3: TGTGCCAGCAGCCAAGCGGGACAGGCCAATCAGCCCCAGCATTTT. It yields the protein CASSQAGQANQPQHF.

The chain carries TRBV20-1 and TRBJ2-5, with a tentative D call TRBD2 (6 bases). The CDR3 covers 15 residues. CDR1 and CDR2 from the germline V gene are DFQATT and SNEGSKA (reference sequence). The V and J ends lost 2 bases and 2 bases respectively, with 15 bases between them. CDR3 sequence: CSARSFLGTQETQYF. The CDR3 DNA is TGCAGTGCTAGATCCTTTCTAGGGACTCAAGAGACCCAGTACTTC.

Only a few counts were recorded for this clonotype. This chain links TRBV28 with TRBJ2-7; D is perhaps TRBD2 (5 bases). Germline loops: CDR1 MDHEN, CDR2 SYDVKM. This CDR3 comprises 13 residues. The V end lost 3 bases, the J end lost 2 bases, and 8 bases lay between the germline ends. CDR3 sequence: CASSFVEAYEQYF. Here the CDR3 DNA reads TGTGCCAGCAGTTTTGTGGAGGCCTACGAGCAGTACTTC.

This clonotype showed up just a few times. The chain links TRBV27 to TRBJ1-2, with D maybe TRBD1 (5 bases). V lost 2 bases to trimming and J lost 2 bases, with 12 bases between them. The CDR3 is made up of 15 amino acids. Germline V gene lookup returns CDR1 MNHEY and CDR2 SMNVEV (reference sequence). The CDR3 nucleotides read TGTGCCAGCAGTTTAAGGAGACAGCCGAACTATGGCTACACCTTC. It codes for CASSLRRQPNYGYTF.

The V and J genes are TRBV19 and TRBJ2-7, with 8 positions matching TRBD2. From germline, CDR1 is LNHDA and CDR2 SQIVND (reference sequence). The V segment lost 8 bases and the J segment 0 bases; nucleotides outside the gene matches: 6. The CDR3 consists of 14 residues. In nucleotides, the CDR3 is TGTGCCAGTTGGTATAGCGGGAACTCCTACGAGCAGTACTTC. Amino acids: CASWYSGNSYEQYF.

This clonotype turned up a few times. The genes are TRBV7-9 and TRBJ2-1; 12 bases are shared with TRBD2. After removal of 5 bases from V and 0 bases from J, the junction contained 5 bases not matched to a gene. This CDR3 spans 17 amino acids. CDR1 is SEHNR and CDR2 is FQNEAQ in the germline V gene (reference sequence). The CDR3 bases are TGTGCCAGCAGCGAAGCTAGCGGGAGGGCCTCCTACAATGAGCAGTTCTTC. This sequence encodes CASSEASGRASYNEQFF.

This clonotype was seen repeatedly, ten times or more. The rearrangement uses TRBV28 and TRBJ2-1; D gene ambiguous. The germline CDR1 and CDR2 sequences are MDHEN and SYDVKM. The CDR3 runs 16 residues. Trimming shortened V by 3 bases and J by 2 bases, and 14 bases separated the two germline ends. CDR3 DNA sequence: TGTGCCAGCAGTTTCGGTCCGGGCCGTGCCTACAATGAGCAGTTCTTC. Protein: CASSFGPGRAYNEQFF.

This clonotype occurred many times. The chain carries TRBV27 and TRBJ2-3; 7 bases match TRBD1. V was clipped by 2 bases and J by 0 bases; unmatched bases: 2. This CDR3 has 15 amino acids. Germline-derived CDR1 and CDR2 are MNHEY and SMNVEV (reference sequence). Here the CDR3 DNA reads TGTGCCAGCAGTTTAACAGGGGATAGCACAGATACGCAGTATTTT. This translates into CASSLTGDSTDTQYF.

This clonotype came up many times. This chain joins TRBV12-3 or TRBV12-4 and TRBJ1-3; D may be TRBD1 (5 bases). Between the trimmed V and J ends, which lost 6 bases and 0 bases, there was a span of 15 bases. The CDR3 totals 16 residues. The CDR3 loop is CASSGTRGPSGNTIYF. The CDR3, as DNA: TGTGCCAGCAGCGGGACCCGAGGCCCCTCTGGAAACACCATATATTTT.

This clonotype appeared many times. This chain uses TRBV4-2 with TRBJ1-1; D might be TRBD1 (6 bases). Germline V gene lookup returns CDR1 LGHNA and CDR2 YNFKEQ. V lost 2 bases and J lost 0, with 7 bases in between. This CDR3 comprises 14 residues. The CDR3 spells CASSQTGMNTEAFF. Here the CDR3 DNA reads TGTGCCAGCAGCCAAACAGGGATGAACACTGAAGCTTTCTTT.

This clonotype was picked up many times. The chain employs TRBV6-1 and TRBJ1-6; D is unresolved. The V gene lost 2 bases and the J gene lost 8 bases, with 1 base spanning the gap. The germline V gene has CDR1 MNHNS and CDR2 SASEGT. The CDR3 has 11 amino acids. The DNA of the CDR3 is TGTGCCAGCAGTGAATATTCACCCCTCCACTTT. It yields the protein CASSEYSPLHF.

On this clonotype itself: This clone may be a read error of a much larger clone one base away. The rearrangement uses TRBV28 and TRBJ1-1, with D unclear. Per the germline V gene, CDR1 is MDHEN and CDR2 is SYDVKM. The CDR3 consists of 13 residues. The germline V and J ends were trimmed by 8 bases and 3 bases, with 13 bases remaining between them. The CDR3 loop reads CASRTVPDTEAFF. CDR3 DNA: TGTGCCAGCCGTACCGTACCTGACACTGAAGCTTTCTTT.

This clonotype was counted many times. The chain uses TRBV7-2 and TRBJ2-7; 8 bases fit TRBD1. CDR1 and CDR2 (germline): SGHTA, FQGNSA. V was clipped by 3 bases and J by 4 bases; unmatched bases: 8. CDR3 length: 15 residues. CDR3: CASSFAGGAQYEQYF. CDR3 sequence (DNA): TGTGCCAGCAGCTTCGCAGGGGGCGCTCAGTACGAGCAGTACTTC.

This clonotype was picked up many times. The chain recombines TRBV2 with TRBJ2-3, with 13 nucleotides matching TRBD2. The CDR3 has 15 residues. Germline lookup yields CDR1 SNHLY and CDR2 FYNNEI. V was pared by 6 bases and J by 6 bases, with 6 bases of the junction left unmatched. The CDR3: CASRPGLAGSDTQYF. CDR3 bases: TGTGCCAGCAGACCGGGACTAGCGGGATCGGATACGCAGTATTTT.

This clonotype was seen a handful of times. This rearrangement joins TRBV6-1 to TRBJ2-1; D not resolved. V lost 6 bases, J lost 4 bases, and 19 bases lay in between. Germline-derived CDR1 and CDR2 are MNHNS and SASEGT. The CDR3 sequence is 16 residues long. CDR3 region: CASSTPREWGYNEQFF. CDR3 bases: TGTGCCAGCAGCACCCCCAGAGAGTGGGGTTACAATGAGCAGTTCTTC.

This clonotype was counted ten times or more. The chain carries TRBV6-1 and TRBJ1-2; 10 nucleotides line up with TRBD1. With 4 bases clipped from V and 8 bases from J, the junction kept 4 bases outside the gene matches. The CDR3 is made up of 13 amino acids. CDR1 and CDR2 (germline): MNHNS, SASEGT. CDR3 in DNA: TGTGCCAGCAGTGGGGACAGGGGCAGCGGCTACACCTTC. Its translation is CASSGDRGSGYTF.

This clonotype was seen a handful of times. The V and J genes are TRBV7-2 and TRBJ2-1; D gene unclear. V shed 4 bases and J shed 3 bases, with 13 bases lying between them. The CDR3 is 15 amino acids. Looked up from germline, CDR1 is SGHTA and CDR2 is FQGNSA. CDR3 DNA sequence: TGTGCCAGCAGCTCGCCCCCCTACCGCTACAATGAGCAGTTCTTC. Translating gives CASSSPPYRYNEQFF.

This clonotype showed up just a few times. Here the CDR3 DNA reads TGTGCCAGTAGAGACAGGTCCAAAAACATTCAGTACTTC. Its protein is CASRDRSKNIQYF. The chain uses TRBV19 and TRBJ2-4; possibly TRBD1 for D (6 bases). The CDR3 runs to 13 residues. Germline V lookup: CDR1 LNHDA, CDR2 SQIVND (reference sequence). V dropped 6 bases and J dropped 2 bases, with 8 bases sitting between them. The full variable domain, its missing parts supplied by reference TRBV19 and TRBJ2-4, is DGGITQSPKYLFRKEGQNVTLSCEQNLNHDAMYWYRQDPGQGLRLIYYSQIVNDFQKGDIAEGYSVSREKKESFPLTVTSAQKNPTAFYLCASRDRSKNIQYFGAGTRLSVL.

V and J are TRBV13 and TRBJ2-1; weak D call: TRBD2 (6 bases). The CDR3 extends over 13 amino acids. Germline CDR1 PRHDT, CDR2 FYEKMQ (reference sequence). Deletions cut 5 bases from V and 7 bases from J, with 12 bases between. The CDR3: CASSLTSINEQFF. In DNA, the CDR3 is TGTGCCAGCAGCCTTACTAGCATTAATGAGCAGTTCTTC.

This clonotype has at least ten counts. The chain carries TRBV28 and TRBJ2-5, with D perhaps TRBD2 (6 bases). Germline-derived CDR1 and CDR2 are MDHEN and SYDVKM. The CDR3 is made up of 15 amino acids. Trimming stripped 1 base from V and 4 bases from J, with 13 bases between. CDR3 sequence (DNA): TGTGCCAGCAGTTTATCCCGACTAGTGGGAGAGACCCAGTACTTC. Protein: CASSLSRLVGETQYF.

The rearrangement joins TRBV24-1 to TRBJ2-3, with 10 bases identical to TRBD2. V shed 7 bases, J shed 2 bases, and the junction held 8 bases outside the gene matches. Germline values: CDR1 KGHDR, CDR2 SFDVKD. The CDR3 runs to 16 residues. CDR3 sequence reads: CATSKAGGVNTDTQYF. The DNA for the CDR3 is TGTGCCACCAGCAAAGCGGGAGGGGTTAACACAGATACGCAGTATTTT.

This clonotype was seen many times. The V gene is TRBV28, the J gene TRBJ2-3; D gene unclear. Germline CDR1 reads MDHEN; CDR2 reads SYDVKM. V lost 6 bases, J lost 4 bases, and 8 bases lay in between. This CDR3 spans 12 amino acids. Here the CDR3 reads CASRAPADTQYF. The CDR3 region has the DNA TGTGCCAGCAGGGCCCCGGCAGATACGCAGTATTTT. The whole variable domain, remainder taken from reference TRBV28 and TRBJ2-3, is DVKVTQSSRYLVKRTGEKVFLECVQDMDHENMFWYRQDPGLGLRLIYFSYDVKMKEKGDIPEGYSVSREKKERFSLILESASTNQTSMYLCASRAPADTQYFGPGTRLTVL.

This chain connects TRBV7-2 to TRBJ1-4; D uncertain. Germline CDR1 is SGHTA and CDR2 is FQGNSA. V lost 5 bases and J lost 7, with 17 bases in between. The CDR3 runs to 15 residues. The CDR3 nucleotides read TGTGCCAGCAGCCGTCAATCCGGTGTTTCTGAAAAACTGTTTTTT. This translates into CASSRQSGVSEKLFF.

The sample holds many counts of this clonotype. This chain links TRBV3-1 with TRBJ2-7; D is undetermined. CDR3 length: 12 residues. In germline, CDR1 is LGHDT, CDR2 YNNKEL (reference sequence). Trimming left V 3 bases short and J 7 bases short, with 10 bases between. The CDR3 reads CASSHYSMEQYF. The CDR3 region has the DNA TGTGCCAGCAGCCATTACAGTATGGAGCAGTACTTC.

V gene TRBV5-4 combines with J gene TRBJ1-3, with TRBD1 matching over 8 bases. The CDR3 consists of 15 residues. V shed 4 bases and J 3 bases; nucleotides not matched to a gene: 6. Germline V gene sequence: CDR1 SGHNT, CDR2 YYREEE (reference sequence). CDR3 sequence: CASSTSRGLGNTIYF. The CDR3 bases are TGTGCCAGCAGCACCTCCAGGGGGCTTGGAAACACCATATATTTT. Variable domain in full (rest from reference TRBV5-4 and TRBJ1-3): ETGVTQSPTHLIKTRGQQVTLRCSSQSGHNTVSWYQQALGQGPQFIFQYYREEENGRGNFPPRFSGLQFPNYSSELNVNALELDDSALYLCASSTSRGLGNTIYFGEGSWLTVV.

V and J are TRBV5-5 and TRBJ2-4; D uncertain. From germline, CDR1 is SGHKS and CDR2 YYEKEE (reference sequence). V was cut by 0 bases and J by 8 bases, with 3 bases left in between. The CDR3 runs 11 residues. The CDR3 spells CASSLGDIQYF. For the CDR3, the DNA is TGTGCCAGCAGCTTGGGTGACATTCAGTACTTC.

In this sample, this clonotype turned up many times. The DNA of the CDR3 is TGTGCCAGCAGTGCACTAGCGGGAGGGCGTCGGAATGAGCAGTTCTTC. This gives the protein CASSALAGGRRNEQFF. The chain couples TRBV27 to TRBJ2-1; 13 bases fit TRBD2. The CDR3 is made up of 16 amino acids. V shed 5 bases, J shed 7 bases, and the junction held 8 bases outside the gene matches. The germline V gene has CDR1 MNHEY and CDR2 SMNVEV (reference sequence).